The 10 T cell receptor beta chains listed next were all sequenced from one sample in a study of blood T cells in healthy people across ages. It was with a sample-barcoded 5' primer and a J-beta primer mix that a second PCR of roughly 7 to 12 cycles was run. A single record per CDR3 protein comes from TCRdb applying MiXCR to the 5' RACE reads. The sample yields approximately 810,000 distinct CDR3 sequences, roughly 34% seen once. The sequenced sample consisted of blood. These receptors all come from a man aged 18 to 30 in good health.

This clonotype was recorded a few times. The chain employs TRBV20-1 and TRBJ2-2, with D hard to call. The CDR3 has 14 residues. Per the germline V gene, CDR1 is DFQATT and CDR2 is SNEGSKA (reference sequence). The V and J ends lost 5 bases and 4 bases respectively, with 14 bases between them. The CDR3 loop reads CSAGRSVGTGELFF. The CDR3 DNA sequence: TGCAGTGCTGGCCGTAGTGTCGGCACCGGGGAGCTGTTTTTT.

J is TRBJ1-1 and V is TRBV10-3, with D tentatively TRBD1 (5 bases). CDR1 is ENHRY and CDR2 is SYGVKD in the germline V gene. This CDR3 contains 12 residues. Trimming stripped 2 bases from V and 5 bases from J, with 6 bases between. This CDR3 reads CAISEGQTEAFF. DNA for the CDR3: TGTGCCATCAGTGAGGGACAAACTGAAGCTTTCTTT.

The chain couples TRBV5-6 to TRBJ2-3, with TRBD2 identical over 13 bases. CDR1 and CDR2 (germline): SGHDT, YYEEEE. This CDR3 comprises 17 residues. Trimming cost V 1 base and J 3 bases; bases outside gene matches: 5. CDR3 protein: CASSLLLAGGETDTQYF. The CDR3 coding sequence is TGTGCCAGCAGCTTGTTACTAGCGGGGGGGGAAACAGATACGCAGTATTTT.

The chain uses TRBV4-1 and TRBJ1-6; 9 bases are shared with TRBD1. Losses at the gene ends were 0 bases for V and 7 bases for J; bases not matched to a gene: 4. Germline assignment: CDR1 MGHRA and CDR2 YSYEKL. The CDR3 length is 16 residues. The CDR3 sequence is CASSQEVTGGNSPLHF. The DNA of the CDR3 is TGCGCCAGCAGCCAAGAGGTTACAGGGGGCAATTCACCCCTCCACTTT.

The chain has TRBV29-1 and TRBJ2-5; D possibly corresponds to TRBD1 (6 bases). The DNA end is a closer match to TRBJ2-1, so the J assignment may be wrong. Per the germline V gene, CDR1 is SQVTM and CDR2 is ANQGSEA. The CDR3 is 13 residues long. DNA for the CDR3: TGCAGCGCCGACCCATGGACAGAAGAGACCCAGTTCTTC. Translating gives CSADPWTEETQFF.

This clonotype appeared many times. The chain combines TRBV5-1 with TRBJ2-7; D unresolved. Trimming shortened V by 4 bases and J by 2 bases, and 13 bases separated the two germline ends. The CDR3 loop spans 14 amino acids. Germline values: CDR1 SGHRS, CDR2 YFSETQ. The CDR3 loop reads CASSPEPIAYEQYF. CDR3 in DNA: TGCGCCAGCAGCCCTGAGCCCATCGCCTACGAGCAGTACTTC.

This clonotype showed up many times. The rearrangement links TRBV29-1 to TRBJ2-5; D gene unclear. The CDR3 has 14 amino acids. Trimming took off 4 bases at V and 0 bases at J, with 12 bases between the two ends. From germline, CDR1 is SQVTM and CDR2 ANQGSEA. This chain's CDR3 is CSVGPGRDQETQYF. CDR3 bases: TGCAGCGTTGGACCGGGTCGGGACCAAGAGACCCAGTACTTC.

The chain combines TRBV20-1 with TRBJ2-1; TRBD1 is a possible D gene (6 bases). The ends were cut back, 0 bases at V and 1 base at J, with 10 bases in the middle. Germline CDR1 and CDR2: DFQATT and SNEGSKA (reference sequence). The CDR3 loop spans 15 amino acids. DNA for the CDR3: TGCAGTGCTAGAGATATGGGACAATCCTACAATGAGCAGTTCTTC. Protein: CSARDMGQSYNEQFF.

The chain recombines TRBV29-1 with TRBJ2-5; D might be TRBD1 or TRBD2, each matching 6 bases. Looked up from germline, CDR1 is SQVTM and CDR2 is ANQGSEA. The CDR3 spans 12 residues. Trimming cost V 6 bases and J 4 bases, with 12 bases left between them. The CDR3 region has the DNA TGCAGCGTGGGATGGGGGGCAGAGACCCAGTACTTC. It codes for CSVGWGAETQYF.

This clonotype was recorded only once. A single base separates this from a much larger clone, so it may be a read error. V is TRBV29-1 and J is TRBJ2-7; D remains ambiguous. The end of the DNA fits TRBJ2-5 better, so the J call may be wrong. The length of the CDR3 is 14 residues. Germline V gene lookup returns CDR1 SQVTM and CDR2 ANQGSEA. CDR3 bases: TGCAGCGTAGCTGCCATTGAAAAGAAAGAGACCCAGTACTTC. It specifies CSVAAIEKKETQYF.